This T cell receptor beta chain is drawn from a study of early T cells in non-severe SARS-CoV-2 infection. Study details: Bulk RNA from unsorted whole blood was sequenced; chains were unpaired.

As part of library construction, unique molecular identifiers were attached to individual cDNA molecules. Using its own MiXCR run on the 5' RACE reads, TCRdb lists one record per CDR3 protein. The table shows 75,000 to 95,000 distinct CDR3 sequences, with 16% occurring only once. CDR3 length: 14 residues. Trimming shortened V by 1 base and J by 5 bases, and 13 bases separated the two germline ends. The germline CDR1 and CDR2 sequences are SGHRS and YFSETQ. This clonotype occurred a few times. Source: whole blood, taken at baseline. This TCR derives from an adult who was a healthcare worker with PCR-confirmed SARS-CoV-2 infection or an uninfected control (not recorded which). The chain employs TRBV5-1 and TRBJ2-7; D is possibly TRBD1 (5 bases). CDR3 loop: CASSLLGQNDEQYF. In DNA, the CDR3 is TGCGCCAGCAGCTTGCTAGGACAAAACGACGAGCAGTACTTC.